This TCR beta chain appears in the sequencing data of a study of T cell responses to AZD1222 COVID-19 vaccine. Study-level findings and limits: None of the repertoires were sampled until the peak T cell response had passed. Spike-spanning, vaccine-associated CD4 TCRs were dominant at 160-218 and 743-854.

Profiled with immunoSEQ multiplex PCR; TCRdb holds only in-frame clones, not every one. The sample consists of about 180,000 clones, 70% to 90% of them appearing once. This clone was recorded once. Antigen unknown. Germline CDR1 is LNHDA and CDR2 is SQIVND (reference sequence). This CDR3 has 17 amino acids. With V trimmed by 3 bases and J by 2 bases, 10 bases remained unmatched. The chain uses TRBV19 and TRBJ2-7; TRBD2 agrees at 10 bases. The input for sequencing was peripheral blood, taken on day 0 of AZD1222 vaccination. The source is an adult in good health. As DNA, the CDR3 is TGTGCCAGTAGTATCCTTCCTAGCGGGGGTTTCCCCTACGAGCAGTACTTC. Its protein is CASSILPSGGFPYEQYF.